This TCR beta chain was profiled in a study of blood T cell repertoires in COVID-19. As for the study in general: The study drew acute and convalescent COVID-19 samples from the United States, Italy and Spain.

This clone was picked up a small number of times. Original methodology: Reference gene primer amplification yielded estimated nucleated cell counts. The protocol was immunoSEQ multiplex PCR, while the TCRdb copy is restricted to in-frame clones and leaves out a portion. Clonal size and the V and J genes are those of that table, whereas D and trimming came from the DNA. This table has a few hundred thousand clones, approximately 90% appearing once. V lost 6 bases to trimming and J lost 8 bases; unmatched junction nucleotides: 3. The CDR3 contains 11 residues. Germline CDR1 DFQATT, CDR2 SNEGSKA (reference sequence).

Material: peripheral blood. This sequence originates from a woman aged 45-65 years who had recovered from COVID-19. The chain joins TRBV20-1 to TRBJ2-1; 8 bases line up with TRBD2. This chain's CDR3 is CSARGGYEQFF. As DNA, the CDR3 is TGCAGTGCCCGCGGGGGGTATGAGCAGTTCTTC.